This is a list of T cell receptor beta chains from one sample in a study of T cell changes during pregnancy in multiple sclerosis. Assay used: immunoSEQ multiplex PCR; TCRdb lists only in-frame clones, some missing. The table has roughly 99,000 clones, 85% to 95% seen once. This specimen was peripheral blood, taken in the third trimester of pregnancy. These receptors originate from a female donor in good health, enrolled as a control in a pregnancy study. The CDR3 runs from the conserved cysteine through the conserved F or W. D genes are given only for firm matches. Rows give clone size only sometimes, using once, few, many, or a class for an expanded clone.

size: NA; V: TRBV7-3; J: TRBJ1-1; D: NA; CDR3: CASREDGWDTEAFF; DNA: TGTGCCAGCAGGGAGGACGGATGGGACACTGAAGCTTTCTTT
size: NA; V: TRBV7-2; J: TRBJ2-3; D: TRBD1; CDR3: CASSDSGTGPTDTQYF; DNA: TGTGCCAGCAGCGATTCCGGGACAGGGCCCACAGATACGCAGTATTTT
size: NA; V: TRBV6-1; J: TRBJ2-5; D: NA; CDR3: CASSPIRDRRETQYF; DNA: TGTGCCAGCAGCCCGATCCGGGATCGAAGGGAGACCCAGTACTTC
size: NA; V: TRBV19; J: TRBJ1-2; D: NA; CDR3: CASSTPGGNYGYTF; DNA: TGTGCCAGTAGTACCCCCGGGGGGAACTATGGCTACACCTTC
size: NA; V: TRBV7-8; J: TRBJ1-2; D: TRBD1; CDR3: CASSPTSIGTGYGYTF; DNA: TGTGCCAGCAGCCCCACCTCCATCGGGACAGGCTATGGCTACACCTTC
size: NA; V: TRBV4-3; J: TRBJ1-1; D: NA; CDR3: CASSHTGTRAFF; DNA: TGCGCCAGCAGCCACACAGGAACTCGGGCTTTCTTT
size: NA; V: TRBV7-2; J: TRBJ2-7; D: NA; CDR3: CASSLVSGHEQYF; DNA: TGTGCCAGCAGCTTAGTTTCAGGGCACGAGCAGTACTTC
size: NA; V: TRBV11-2; J: TRBJ2-7; D: NA; CDR3: CASSLVGTPWSSYEQYF; DNA: TGTGCCAGCAGCTTAGTGGGGACACCCTGGAGCTCCTACGAGCAGTACTTC
size: NA; V: TRBV2; J: TRBJ2-7; D: TRBD1; CDR3: CASSEADRENLYEQYF; DNA: TGTGCCAGCAGTGAAGCAGACAGGGAAAACCTCTACGAGCAGTACTTC
size: NA; V: TRBV7-6; J: TRBJ1-2; D: NA; CDR3: CASSLETGPPDYGYTF; DNA: TGTGCCAGCAGCTTAGAAACAGGCCCCCCGGACTATGGCTACACCTTC
size: NA; V: TRBV9; J: TRBJ2-2; D: NA; CDR3: CASSVDTGNTGELFF; DNA: TGTGCCAGCAGCGTAGATACAGGGAACACCGGGGAGCTGTTTTTT
size: NA; V: TRBV19; J: TRBJ1-4; D: NA; CDR3: CASSIYGGSLGDEKLFF; DNA: TGTGCCAGTAGTATCTACGGGGGGAGTCTAGGCGATGAAAAACTGTTTTTT
size: NA; V: TRBV6-4; J: TRBJ1-5; D: NA; CDR3: CASSVEANQPQHF; DNA: TGTGCCAGCAGTGTTGAAGCGAATCAGCCCCAGCATTTT
size: NA; V: TRBV5-4; J: TRBJ2-1; D: NA; CDR3: CASSLYTSGGARDEQFF; DNA: TGTGCCAGCAGCTTGTATACGTCAGGCGGGGCACGGGATGAGCAGTTCTTC
size: NA; V: TRBV11-3; J: TRBJ2-1; D: TRBD2; CDR3: CASSFGGSSYNEQFF; DNA: TGTGCCAGCAGCTTCGGGGGGAGCTCCTACAATGAGCAGTTCTTC
size: NA; V: TRBV6-5; J: TRBJ1-2; D: TRBD1; CDR3: CASSYQGQGMTYGYTF; DNA: TGTGCCAGCAGTTACCAAGGACAGGGGATGACCTATGGCTACACCTTC
size: NA; V: TRBV2; J: TRBJ1-1; D: NA; CDR3: CASRGGSDTEAFF; DNA: TGTGCCAGCAGGGGAGGATCGGACACTGAAGCTTTCTTT
size: NA; V: TRBV5-1; J: TRBJ2-5; D: TRBD2; CDR3: CASSTQGRGGETQYF; DNA: TGCGCCAGCAGCACCCAAGGGAGGGGCGGCGAGACCCAGTACTTC
size: NA; V: TRBV7-6; J: TRBJ1-2; D: TRBD1; CDR3: CASSRDAGGNYGYTF; DNA: TGTGCCAGCAGCCGTGACGCAGGGGGGAACTATGGCTACACCTTC
size: NA; V: TRBV25-1; J: TRBJ1-1; D: NA; CDR3: CASSDMGLSRAAFF; DNA: TGTGCCAGCAGTGATATGGGGCTGTCCAGGGCGGCTTTCTTT
size: NA; V: TRBV5-4; J: TRBJ2-7; D: TRBD2; CDR3: CASSLAERGGYEQYF; DNA: TGTGCCAGCAGCTTGGCCGAGCGGGGGGGGTACGAGCAGTACTTC
size: NA; V: TRBV10-2; J: TRBJ1-6; D: TRBD1; CDR3: CASSWKGTVNNSPLHF; DNA: TGCGCCAGCAGTTGGAAAGGGACAGTCAATAATTCACCCCTCCACTTT
size: few; V: TRBV15; J: TRBJ2-1; D: TRBD2; CDR3: CATSRDTGRGTYNEQFF; DNA: TGTGCCACCAGCAGAGACACCGGGAGGGGAACCTACAATGAGCAGTTCTTC
size: NA; V: TRBV19; J: TRBJ2-2; D: NA; CDR3: CASSTPARGSGELFF; DNA: TGTGCCAGTAGTACCCCTGCCAGAGGGTCCGGGGAGCTGTTTTTT
size: NA; V: TRBV7-8; J: TRBJ1-4; D: TRBD1; CDR3: CASSLRTGTGNEKLFF; DNA: TGTGCCAGCAGCCTAAGAACCGGGACAGGGAATGAAAAACTGTTTTTT
size: NA; V: TRBV7-9; J: TRBJ1-2; D: TRBD1; CDR3: CASPGTDYGYTF; DNA: TGTGCCAGCCCCGGGACAGACTATGGCTACACCTTC
size: NA; V: TRBV4-3; J: TRBJ1-4; D: NA; CDR3: CASSQGEGAGNEKLFF; DNA: TGCGCCAGCAGCCAAGGGGAAGGGGCCGGTAATGAAAAACTGTTTTTT
size: NA; V: TRBV11-2; J: TRBJ2-3; D: TRBD2; CDR3: CASRARLAGTDTQYF; DNA: TGTGCCAGCCGCGCGCGGCTAGCGGGGACAGATACGCAGTATTTT
size: once; V: TRBV18; J: TRBJ1-1; D: NA; CDR3: CASSLQAPEAFF; DNA: TGTGCCAGCTCGCTGCAGGCCCCCGAAGCTTTCTTT
size: NA; V: TRBV5-1; J: TRBJ2-3; D: TRBD2; CDR3: CASSLMGGSTDTQYF; DNA: TGCGCCAGCAGCCTGATGGGGGGGAGCACAGATACGCAGTATTTT
size: NA; V: TRBV6-5; J: TRBJ1-4; D: NA; CDR3: CASRRTVNEKLFF; DNA: TGTGCCAGCAGGCGGACAGTCAATGAAAAACTGTTTTTT
size: once; V: TRBV6-4; J: TRBJ2-5; D: TRBD2; CDR3: CASSPTPSGGASSQETQYF; DNA: TGTGCCAGCAGTCCAACCCCTAGCGGGGGGGCCTCATCCCAAGAGACCCAGTACTTC
size: NA; V: TRBV9; J: TRBJ2-7; D: NA; CDR3: CASSVGGTSSYEQYF; DNA: TGTGCCAGCAGCGTAGGGGGGACATCTTCCTACGAGCAGTACTTC
size: NA; V: TRBV6-5; J: TRBJ2-7; D: NA; CDR3: CASSYSGGQTYEQYF; DNA: TGTGCCAGCAGTTACTCCGGGGGGCAGACCTACGAGCAGTACTTC
size: NA; V: TRBV5-1; J: TRBJ2-7; D: NA; CDR3: CASSPTYEQYF; DNA: TGCGCCAGCAGCCCCACCTACGAGCAGTACTTC
size: NA; V: TRBV2; J: TRBJ2-2; D: NA; CDR3: CASSKDRPGTGELFF; DNA: TGTGCCAGCAGTAAAGACCGCCCGGGCACCGGGGAGCTGTTTTTT
size: NA; V: TRBV5-1; J: TRBJ1-2; D: NA; CDR3: CASSLEAGYTF; DNA: TGCGCCAGCAGCTTGGAAGCGGGCTACACCTTC
size: NA; V: TRBV9; J: TRBJ2-5; D: TRBD2; CDR3: CASSDGTSSLRQYF; DNA: TGTGCCAGCAGCGACGGGACTAGCAGCCTCCGCCAGTACTTC
size: NA; V: TRBV9; J: TRBJ2-1; D: NA; CDR3: CASTPEDHYNEQFF; DNA: TGTGCCAGCACCCCGGAGGACCACTACAATGAGCAGTTCTTC
size: NA; V: TRBV18; J: TRBJ1-1; D: TRBD1; CDR3: CASSQGTDTEAFF; DNA: TGTGCCAGCTCCCAAGGGACAGACACTGAAGCTTTCTTT
size: NA; V: TRBV27; J: TRBJ2-1; D: TRBD2; CDR3: CASSPTPSGLYNEQFF; DNA: TGTGCCAGCAGTCCGACCCCTAGCGGACTCTACAATGAGCAGTTCTTC
size: NA; V: TRBV7-2; J: TRBJ2-7; D: NA; CDR3: CATCLGGSNYEQYF; DNA: TGTGCCACCTGCCTCGGGGGTTCAAACTACGAGCAGTACTTC
size: NA; V: TRBV19; J: TRBJ2-1; D: TRBD2; CDR3: CASKVSGTTNNEQFF; DNA: TGTGCCAGTAAAGTCTCGGGGACTACCAACAATGAGCAGTTCTTC
size: NA; V: TRBV30; J: TRBJ2-7; D: TRBD1; CDR3: CAWSPNRGPPYEQYF; DNA: TGTGCCTGGAGTCCTAACAGGGGCCCCCCCTACGAGCAGTACTTC
size: NA; V: TRBV18; J: TRBJ2-3; D: NA; CDR3: CASSPLDADTQYF; DNA: TGTGCCAGCTCACCTCTAGATGCAGATACGCAGTATTTT
size: NA; V: TRBV30; J: TRBJ1-5; D: TRBD1; CDR3: CAWGTGLSNQPQHF; DNA: TGTGCCTGGGGGACAGGGCTTAGCAATCAGCCCCAGCATTTT
size: NA; V: TRBV28; J: TRBJ2-3; D: NA; CDR3: CASSSGSTDTQYF; DNA: TGTGCCAGCAGTTCAGGTAGTACAGATACGCAGTATTTT
size: NA; V: TRBV5-6; J: TRBJ2-3; D: NA; CDR3: CASSLAGGIGTDTQYF; DNA: TGTGCCAGCAGCTTGGCCGGGGGTATTGGCACAGATACGCAGTATTTT